This T cell receptor (beta chain) was obtained from a study of a mutant IDH1 vaccine in newly diagnosed glioma. About the study: Previous treatment comprised radiotherapy, temozolomide, or both, mostly both. Notes on the study in general: Of the patients, 85% to 95% had vaccine-induced immune responses.

With respect to this clone: The antigen is not known.

This CDR3 spans 16 amino acids. V lost 4 bases to trimming and J lost 2 bases; unmatched junction nucleotides: 8. CDR1 SGHNT and CDR2 YYREEE come from the germline V gene (reference sequence). Some clones are missing from TCRdb's copy, which holds only in-frame ones; the method was immunoSEQ multiplex PCR. The repertoire holds around 30,000 clones, more than 70% seen once, with 7.5% to 9.5% in the top ten. Regarding time point: week 23, last vaccination. The investigators gave 300 ug of mutant IDH1 20-mer peptide in each vaccine dose, together with topical imiquimod. The clonotype comes from a woman younger than 30 with glioma. The sample in question was PBMCs, obtained from a glioma patient whose treatment included an IDH1 peptide vaccine. This rearrangement joins TRBV5-4 to TRBJ2-3; 9 nucleotides agree with TRBD2. In nucleotides, the CDR3 is TGTGCCAGCAGCAGCCCGACTAGCGGACTCACAGATACGCAGTATTTT. As protein: CASSSPTSGLTDTQYF.